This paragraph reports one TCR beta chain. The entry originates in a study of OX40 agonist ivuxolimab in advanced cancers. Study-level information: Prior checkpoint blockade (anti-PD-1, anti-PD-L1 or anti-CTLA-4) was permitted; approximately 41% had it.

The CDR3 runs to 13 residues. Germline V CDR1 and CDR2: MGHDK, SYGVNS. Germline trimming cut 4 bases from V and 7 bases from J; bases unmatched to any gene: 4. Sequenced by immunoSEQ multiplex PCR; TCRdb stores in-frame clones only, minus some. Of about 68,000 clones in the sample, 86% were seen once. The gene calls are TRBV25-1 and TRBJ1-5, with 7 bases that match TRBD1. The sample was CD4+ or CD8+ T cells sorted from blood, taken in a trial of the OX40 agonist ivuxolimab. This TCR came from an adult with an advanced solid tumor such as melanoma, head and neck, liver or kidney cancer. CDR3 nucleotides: TGTGCCAGCAGTGTCACAGGGGACCAGCCCCAGCATTTT. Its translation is CASSVTGDQPQHF.